This T cell receptor (beta chain) was identified during a study of blood T cell repertoires in COVID-19. Study overall: Whether acute or convalescent, the COVID-19 samples came from the United States, Italy and Spain. Sample material is recorded as cDNA or gDNA derived from T cells, B-cell-depleted T cells, or PBMCs.

Original analysis: Amplification with reference gene primers provided the estimates of nucleated cell counts. Clones were read by immunoSEQ multiplex PCR, and TCRdb kept only the in-frame ones, dropping some. V and J calls and clone size are as listed in that table; D and trimming were resolved from the DNA. The table includes under 45,000 clones, approximately 90% detected once. Trimming took 3 bases from V and 6 from J, leaving 7 bases between them. Germline assignment: CDR1 SGHRS and CDR2 YFSETQ. This CDR3 has 12 residues. The chain is built from TRBV5-1 and TRBJ1-5; D unclear. The specimen was peripheral blood. The TCR was taken from a woman older than 75 in a cohort sampled during active or convalescent COVID-19. The CDR3 reads CASSSPGQPQHF. The CDR3 region has the DNA TGCGCCAGCAGCTCCCCCGGTCAGCCCCAGCATTTT.